One and the same sample provided the 14 T cell receptor beta chains below, sequenced in a study of T cells in Graves' hyperthyroidism and ophthalmopathy. Amplified regions were TCR beta CDR3 sequences from RNA transcripts. TCR CDR3 regions were first amplified by RT-PCR with HTBI primers. TCRdb ran MiXCR on the multiplex PCR reads and lists one entry per CDR3 protein. The repertoire has about 740,000 distinct CDR3 sequences, about 14% of them found once; the top ten carry roughly 10%. The sequenced sample consisted of blood. Receptors were obtained from a young woman with Graves' hyperthyroidism.

This clonotype has only a few counts. The chain uses TRBV13 and TRBJ1-1; no firm D call. The length of the CDR3 is 14 residues. Trimming took 4 bases from V and 1 from J, leaving 10 bases between them. Germline V gene sequence: CDR1 PRHDT, CDR2 FYEKMQ (reference sequence). The CDR3 here is CASSSPEENTEAFF. For the CDR3, the DNA is TGTGCCAGCAGCTCCCCCGAAGAGAACACTGAAGCTTTCTTT.

In its sample, this clonotype was seen many times. This chain links TRBV18 with TRBJ1-4, with D tentatively TRBD1 (6 bases). Germline loops: CDR1 KGHSH, CDR2 LQKENI. Trimming stripped 4 bases from V and 8 bases from J, with 8 bases between. The CDR3 contains 12 residues. The CDR3 here is CASSRDREKLFF. DNA of the CDR3: TGTGCCAGCTCACGAGACAGGGAAAAACTGTTTTTT.

The CDR3 DNA follows: TGTGCCAGCAGTCCACCCTCGCAGCAGGAGTACTTC. It yields the protein CASSPPSQQEYF. The chain combines TRBV28 with TRBJ2-7; no reliable D call. The germline gives CDR1 MDHEN, CDR2 SYDVKM. The CDR3 has 12 amino acids. V lost 5 bases, J lost 11 bases, and 16 bases lay in between.

This clonotype showed up many times. The chain is built from TRBV7-3 and TRBJ2-3, with a tentative D call TRBD1 (6 bases). This CDR3 is 15 amino acids long. Germline CDR1 and CDR2: SGHTA and FQGTGA. V was trimmed by 5 bases and J by 0 bases, leaving 12 bases between them. CDR3 region: CASSVGQTSTDTQYF. The CDR3, as DNA: TGTGCCAGCAGCGTTGGACAGACGAGCACAGATACGCAGTATTTT.

This clonotype was picked up many times. V and J are TRBV18 and TRBJ2-7; 8 nucleotides match TRBD2. This CDR3 spans 14 amino acids. The V gene's germline CDR1 is KGHSH and CDR2 LQKENI. V trimming: 3 bases; J trimming: 3 bases; junction bases outside the gene matches: 4. The chain's CDR3 is CASSPSTSDYEQYF. As DNA, the CDR3 is TGTGCCAGCTCACCGTCGACTAGCGACTACGAGCAGTACTTC.

This clonotype was detected a few times. The J gene is TRBJ2-7, the V gene TRBV4-1; the match to TRBD2 covers 11 bases. The CDR3 has 16 amino acids. Germline loops: CDR1 MGHRA, CDR2 YSYEKL. Trimming cost V 5 bases and J 5 bases; bases outside gene matches: 11. The CDR3 region is CASSDPTSGSHHEQYF. CDR3 in DNA: TGCGCCAGCAGCGACCCCACTAGCGGGAGTCACCACGAGCAGTACTTC.

CDR3 in DNA: TGTGCCAGCAGTCCCGGGACTAGCGGTAACACAGATACGCAGTATTTT. Translating gives CASSPGTSGNTDTQYF. The genes are TRBV6-2 or TRBV6-3 and TRBJ2-3; 11 bases agree with TRBD2. The germline CDR1 and CDR2 sequences are MNHEY and SVGEGT. The J segment lost 2 bases and the V segment lost 5 bases, leaving 6 bases of the junction unmatched. The CDR3 runs to 16 residues.

This clonotype was counted at least ten times. CDR3 nucleotide sequence: TGTGCCAGCAGCCTCAGGGAACCCTACGAGCAGTACTTC. The encoded protein is CASSLREPYEQYF. V gene TRBV5-5 combines with J gene TRBJ2-7, with D maybe TRBD1 (5 bases). The CDR3 spans 13 residues. The germline CDR1 and CDR2 sequences are SGHKS and YYEKEE (reference sequence). The V end was cut by 4 bases, the J end by 2 bases, with 10 bases between.

This clonotype appeared many times. The chain uses TRBV11-2 and TRBJ2-7; 10 nucleotides match TRBD2. The CDR3 sequence is 15 residues long. CDR1 is SGHAT, CDR2 FQNNGV, per germline. The junction had 5 bases not matched to a gene; V was cut back by 3 bases and J by 3 bases. The CDR3 nucleotides read TGTGCCAGCAGCTTTCGGACTAGCGGATACTACGAGCAGTACTTC. Translation: CASSFRTSGYYEQYF.

The chain carries TRBV10-1 and TRBJ2-2; no definite D call. V was shortened by 0 bases and J by 4 bases, with 12 bases between the two germline ends. Germline CDR1 and CDR2: WNHNN and SYGVQD (reference sequence). This CDR3 contains 16 residues. CDR3 sequence (DNA): TGCGCCAGCAGTGAGTCGGGGTTGGCTACCACCGGGGAGCTGTTTTTT. Its protein is CASSESGLATTGELFF.

The rearrangement uses TRBV12-3 or TRBV12-4 and TRBJ2-1, with D perhaps matching TRBD2 (6 bases). The V end lost 1 base, the J end lost 5 bases, and 9 bases lay between the germline ends. This CDR3 region has 14 residues. This CDR3 is CASSLVGEDNEQFF. The CDR3 DNA sequence: TGTGCCAGCAGTTTAGTAGGGGAGGACAATGAGCAGTTCTTC.

This clonotype was found many times. The V and J genes are TRBV7-8 and TRBJ2-7; 12 nucleotides line up with TRBD2. The CDR3 sequence is 17 residues long. Germline V gene lookup returns CDR1 SGHVS and CDR2 FQNEAQ. Germline trimming cut 3 bases from V and 1 base from J; bases unmatched to any gene: 7. The CDR3 sequence: CASSLNAGLAGSYEQYF. The CDR3 DNA reads TGTGCCAGCAGCTTGAATGCCGGACTAGCGGGGTCCTACGAGCAGTACTTC.

The table lists this clonotype with many counts. The V gene is TRBV7-3, the J gene TRBJ2-1; D is unclear. The length of the CDR3 is 12 residues. The ends were cut back, 3 bases at V and 9 bases at J, with 9 bases in the middle. The germline gives CDR1 SGHTA, CDR2 FQGTGA. The CDR3, as DNA: TGTGCCAGCAGCTTCTACCAGCGTGAGCAGTTCTTC. Its translation is CASSFYQREQFF.

This clonotype was recorded at least ten times. The chain joins TRBV7-8 to TRBJ2-1; 11 bases are a match to TRBD1. V gave up 4 bases and J gave up 8 bases; unmatched junction bases: 7. Germline V gene data show CDR1 as SGHVS and CDR2 as FQNEAQ. The CDR3 totals 15 residues. Here the CDR3 reads CASSSRTGGADEQFF. The CDR3 nucleotides read TGTGCCAGCAGCTCCCGGACAGGGGGCGCTGATGAGCAGTTCTTC.